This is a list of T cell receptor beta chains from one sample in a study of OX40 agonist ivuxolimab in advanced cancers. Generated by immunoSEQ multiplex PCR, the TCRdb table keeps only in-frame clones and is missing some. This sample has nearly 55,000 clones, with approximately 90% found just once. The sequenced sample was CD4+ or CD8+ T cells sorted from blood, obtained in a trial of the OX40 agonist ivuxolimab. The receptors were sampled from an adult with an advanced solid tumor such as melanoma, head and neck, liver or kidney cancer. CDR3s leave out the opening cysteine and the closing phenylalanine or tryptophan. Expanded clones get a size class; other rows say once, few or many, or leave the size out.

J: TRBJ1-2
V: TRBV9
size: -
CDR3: ASSAFGGGSGYT

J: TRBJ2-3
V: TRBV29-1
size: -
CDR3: SVEQGISDTQY

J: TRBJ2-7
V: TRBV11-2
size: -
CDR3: ASSRWAGGTGTFEQY

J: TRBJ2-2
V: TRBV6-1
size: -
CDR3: ASSLAGELF

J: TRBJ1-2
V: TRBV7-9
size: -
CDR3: ASSWTANYGYT

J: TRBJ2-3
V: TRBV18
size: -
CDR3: ASSPRETDTQY

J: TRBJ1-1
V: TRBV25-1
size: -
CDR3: ASRGDRNMNTEAF

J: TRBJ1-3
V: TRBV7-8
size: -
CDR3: ASSSRISGREGNTIY

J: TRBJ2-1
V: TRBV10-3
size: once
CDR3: AIGARIVNEQF

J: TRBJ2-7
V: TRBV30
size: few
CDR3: AWRQGGSYEQY

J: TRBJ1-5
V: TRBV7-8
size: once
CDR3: ASSPEGTRVGNQPQH

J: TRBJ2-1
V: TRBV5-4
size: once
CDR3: ASSLFAAGSRQF

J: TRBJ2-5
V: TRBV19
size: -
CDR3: ASSIGGTVMETQY

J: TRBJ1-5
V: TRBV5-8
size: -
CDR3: ASSLGAGGYSQPQH

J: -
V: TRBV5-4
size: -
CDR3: ASSSRQGAVEQY

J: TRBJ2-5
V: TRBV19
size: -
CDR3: ASSPRTSGQETQY

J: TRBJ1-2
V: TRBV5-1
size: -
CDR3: ASSLGSGVAGAANGYT

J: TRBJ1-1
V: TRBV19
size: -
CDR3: ASSRQGLAEAF

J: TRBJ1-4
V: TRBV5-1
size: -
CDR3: ASSLVGGSNEKLF

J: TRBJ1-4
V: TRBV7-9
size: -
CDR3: ASSLAEGYRLF

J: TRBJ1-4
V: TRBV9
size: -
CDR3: ASSVAANVEKLF

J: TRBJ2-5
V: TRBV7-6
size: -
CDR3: ASSLNEGRRETQY

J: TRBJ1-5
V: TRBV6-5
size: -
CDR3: ASSYSFMPNQPQH

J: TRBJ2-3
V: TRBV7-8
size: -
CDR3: ASSLFITSGRTDTQY

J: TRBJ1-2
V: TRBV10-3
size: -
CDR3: AISAPVRAYGYT

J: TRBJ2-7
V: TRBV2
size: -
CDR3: ASNGQGIAQY

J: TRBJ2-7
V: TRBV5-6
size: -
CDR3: ASSPPGTGGEQY

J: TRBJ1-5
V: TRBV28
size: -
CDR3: ASSRYSNQPQH

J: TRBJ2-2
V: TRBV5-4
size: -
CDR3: ASSSGQAAGGELF